The 9 T cell receptor beta chains presented below share a single source sample, sequenced in a study of cytomegalovirus exposure and HLA in healthy donors. Primers included in the PCR were 60 Vbeta and 13 Jbeta primers. Sequencing used immunoSEQ multiplex PCR; TCRdb keeps in-frame clones, though not all of them. The sample holds some 92,000 clones, about 80% seen once. Sequencing used PBMCs. Receptor source: a man younger than 35 in good health and CMV-seropositive.

This clone was counted only a few times. This rearrangement joins TRBV19 to TRBJ1-1; 7 bases agree with TRBD1. Germline CDR1 is LNHDA and CDR2 is SQIVND (reference sequence). Trimming took 3 bases from V and 0 from J; bases not matched to a gene: 4. This CDR3 has 15 amino acids. The CDR3 DNA follows: TGTGCCAGTAGTATTGGGACAGACATGAACACTGAAGCTTTCTTT. Residues: CASSIGTDMNTEAFF.

Concerning this clone: Lacking the conserved final phenylalanine or tryptophan, this CDR3 likely reflects a read error. The V gene is TRBV4-1, the J gene TRBJ2-6, with 9 bases fitting TRBD2. CDR3 length: 17 residues. The ends lost 0 bases at V and 4 bases at J; junction bases unmatched: 4. CDR1 and CDR2 from the germline V gene are MGHRA and YSYEKL. CDR3 sequence reads: CASSQEGTSGGANVLTV. DNA of the CDR3: TGCGCCAGCAGCCAAGAGGGCACTAGCGGGGGGGCCAACGTCCTGACTGTC.

The gene calls are TRBV28 and TRBJ2-1; 10 nucleotides line up with TRBD2. Germline CDR1 and CDR2: MDHEN and SYDVKM. The CDR3 is made up of 16 amino acids. J was trimmed by 7 bases and V by 3 bases; bases with no gene match: 9. CDR3 nucleotides: TGTGCCAGCAGTTTCCCTCCAGCGGGGGGGCTAAATGAGCAGTTCTTC. Translating gives CASSFPPAGGLNEQFF.

This chain links TRBV7-9 with TRBJ1-5, with D uncertain. The CDR3 is made up of 15 amino acids. V lost 1 base and J lost 5, with 12 bases in between. The germline CDR1 and CDR2 sequences are SEHNR and FQNEAQ (reference sequence). CDR3 protein: CASSLGWHGDQPQHF. The CDR3 DNA follows: TGTGCCAGCAGCTTAGGGTGGCACGGGGATCAGCCCCAGCATTTT.

The V and J genes are TRBV5-1 and TRBJ2-3, with 9 nucleotides matching TRBD1. The CDR3 covers 15 residues. Trimming removed 5 bases from V and 3 bases from J; junction bases left unmatched: 7. Germline CDR1 and CDR2: SGHRS and YFSETQ. The CDR3 DNA is TGCGCCAGCAGTACTACAGGGACAGGGACAGATACGCAGTATTTT. Amino acid sequence: CASSTTGTGTDTQYF.

This clone was counted a single time. The chain employs TRBV7-8 and TRBJ2-7, with 10 bases that match TRBD1. The CDR3 is made up of 17 amino acids. Per germline, CDR1 SGHVS and CDR2 FQNEAQ. V was clipped by 3 bases and J by 1 base; unmatched bases: 9. For the CDR3, the DNA is TGTGCCAGCAGCTTTGATTTAGTGGACAGGGGGTCCTACGAGCAGTACTTC. Its translation is CASSFDLVDRGSYEQYF.

The chain joins TRBV5-1 to TRBJ2-1; D might be TRBD1 (6 bases). The CDR3 has 16 residues. Germline values: CDR1 SGHRS, CDR2 YFSETQ. The ends were cut back, 1 base at V and 0 bases at J, with 11 bases in the middle. The DNA for the CDR3 is TGCGCCAGCAGCTTGCTCACAGGGAGCTCCTACAATGAGCAGTTCTTC. Translating gives CASSLLTGSSYNEQFF. Complete variable domain (other parts from reference TRBV5-1 and TRBJ2-1): KAGVTQTPRYLIKTRGQQVTLSCSPISGHRSVSWYQQTPGQGLQFLFEYFSETQRNKGNFPGRFSGRQFSNSRSEMNVSTLELGDSALYLCASSLLTGSSYNEQFFGPGTRLTVL.

This chain connects TRBV4-1 to TRBJ2-7; 11 bases match TRBD2. Germline assignment: CDR1 MGHRA and CDR2 YSYEKL. The CDR3 is 15 amino acids. V lost 7 bases and J lost 2; bases outside the gene matches: 7. The CDR3 region is CASTPTSGAPYEQYF. In DNA form, the CDR3 reads TGCGCCAGCACCCCGACTAGCGGGGCTCCCTACGAGCAGTACTTC.

The chain employs TRBV28 and TRBJ1-5; D gene unclear. Looked up from germline, CDR1 is MDHEN and CDR2 is SYDVKM. This CDR3 spans 15 amino acids. Between the trimmed V and J ends, which lost 2 bases and 0 bases, there was a span of 8 bases. CDR3 region: CASSLGGNSNQPQHF. For the CDR3, the DNA is TGTGCCAGCAGTTTAGGCGGGAATAGCAATCAGCCCCAGCATTTT.